The next 20 T cell receptor beta chains were all read from a single sample in a study of cytomegalovirus exposure and HLA in healthy donors. Use of 60 Vbeta and 13 Jbeta primers characterized the PCR. Clones were read by immunoSEQ multiplex PCR, and TCRdb kept only the in-frame ones, dropping some. The repertoire table contains approximately 58,000 clones. Sequenced material: PBMCs. The receptors shown here come from a woman between 18 and 29 years old in good health and CMV-seronegative.

The V call is TRBV6-5, the J call TRBJ2-7; no firm D call. The ends were cut back, 6 bases at V and 2 bases at J, with 14 bases in the middle. The length of the CDR3 is 14 residues. Germline loops: CDR1 MNHEY, CDR2 SVGAGI. The CDR3, as DNA: TGTGCCAGCAGCAACGGTGGGCCAGCCTACGAGCAGTACTTC. It specifies CASSNGGPAYEQYF.

The genes are TRBV11-3 and TRBJ2-5; TRBD2 matches at 8 bases. Losses at the gene ends were 5 bases for V and 5 bases for J; bases not matched to a gene: 10. The CDR3 extends over 15 amino acids. Germline V gene data show CDR1 as SGHNT and CDR2 as YENEEA. This CDR3 reads CASSPRTSREETQYF. The DNA for the CDR3 is TGTGCCAGCAGCCCCCGGACTAGCAGGGAGGAGACCCAGTACTTC.

The chain employs TRBV28 and TRBJ1-2; D is perhaps TRBD1 (6 bases). Trimming shortened V by 5 bases and J by 2 bases, and 15 bases separated the two germline ends. The CDR3 is made up of 15 amino acids. Germline loops: CDR1 MDHEN, CDR2 SYDVKM. DNA of the CDR3: TGTGCCAGCAGTCTTGGGGGGGCGACCAACTATGGCTACACCTTC. It encodes CASSLGGATNYGYTF.

The chain has TRBV5-1 and TRBJ1-1; D is perhaps TRBD1 (5 bases). Germline V gene sequence: CDR1 SGHRS, CDR2 YFSETQ. The CDR3 has 13 amino acids. Deletions cut 2 bases from V and 11 bases from J, with 16 bases between. Written as DNA, the CDR3 is TGCGCCAGCAGCTTAACAGGACGGGGGGAGGCTTTCTTT. Its protein product is CASSLTGRGEAFF.

The chain uses TRBV30 and TRBJ2-3, with D unclear. Germline V gene lookup returns CDR1 GTSNPN and CDR2 SVGIG (reference sequence). The CDR3 is 11 residues long. V was pared by 5 bases and J by 13 bases, with 16 bases between. CDR3 DNA: TGTGCCTGGGGGCAGACCACCAGCAAGTATTTT. It yields the protein CAWGQTTSKYF.

The rearrangement links TRBV25-1 to TRBJ2-7; 11 bases map to TRBD1. The V segment lost 7 bases and the J segment 0 bases; nucleotides outside the gene matches: 5. The CDR3 is 15 amino acids. The V gene's germline CDR1 is MGHDK and CDR2 SYGVNS. The CDR3 region is CASTAGTGGSYEQYF. CDR3 DNA sequence: TGTGCCAGCACCGCGGGGACAGGGGGCTCCTACGAGCAGTACTTC.

CDR3 nucleotides: TGTGCTAGTGGTTTGGTACTGGTGGAGGGAGGGCAGTTCTTC. Amino acid sequence: CASGLVLVEGGQFF. This chain joins TRBV12-5 and TRBJ2-1; TRBD2 might be the D (6 bases). The CDR3 has 14 amino acids. Per germline, CDR1 LGHNT and CDR2 FRNRAP. The V gene lost 0 bases and the J gene lost 12 bases, with 15 bases spanning the gap.

CDR3 loop: CSVALLTNEQFF. For the CDR3, the DNA is TGCAGCGTTGCCCTACTCACCAATGAGCAGTTCTTC. V usage is TRBV29-1 and J usage is TRBJ2-1, with D unresolved. Trimming left V 4 bases short and J 6 bases short, with 10 bases between. Germline V gene data show CDR1 as SQVTM and CDR2 as ANQGSEA. The CDR3 consists of 12 residues.

This chain connects TRBV30 to TRBJ2-7; 9 bases map to TRBD2. This CDR3 comprises 13 residues. Germline trimming cut 8 bases from V and 7 bases from J; bases unmatched to any gene: 12. Germline CDR1 and CDR2: GTSNPN and SVGIG (reference sequence). CDR3 sequence reads: CAAQKASGKEQYF. Written as DNA, the CDR3 is TGTGCCGCCCAGAAGGCTAGCGGGAAGGAGCAGTACTTC.

The chain is built from TRBV5-1 and TRBJ2-7, with TRBD1 matching over 8 bases. The CDR3 extends over 14 amino acids. Germline loops: CDR1 SGHRS, CDR2 YFSETQ. After removal of 5 bases from V and 1 base from J, the junction contained 5 bases not matched to a gene. This CDR3 is CASRPGTGSYEQYF. CDR3 nucleotide sequence: TGCGCCAGCAGACCCGGGACAGGTTCCTACGAGCAGTACTTC.

The genes are TRBV13 and TRBJ1-2; no clear D. V was shortened by 2 bases and J by 0 bases, with 10 bases between the two germline ends. The CDR3 runs 15 residues. Germline loops: CDR1 PRHDT, CDR2 FYEKMQ (reference sequence). CDR3 bases: TGTGCCAGCAGCTTAATGAGTGCCGCTAACTATGGCTACACCTTC. This encodes CASSLMSAANYGYTF.

The CDR3 nucleotides read TGTGCCAGCAGACCTGACAGGAACACTGAAGCTTTCTTT. Translated: CASRPDRNTEAFF. The rearrangement joins TRBV5-4 to TRBJ1-1; tentatively, D is TRBD1 (5 bases). V lost 5 bases and J 1 base, leaving 9 bases between the germline ends. Germline V CDR1 and CDR2: SGHNT, YYREEE (reference sequence). This CDR3 contains 13 residues.

This chain connects TRBV9 to TRBJ2-3, with D perhaps TRBD2 (6 bases). CDR3 length: 14 residues. Trimming removed 1 base at V and 6 bases at J, with 12 bases between. The V gene's germline CDR1 is SGDLS and CDR2 YYNGEE. CDR3 sequence (DNA): TGTGCCAGCAGCGTACGGGACTCCAGCGATACGCAGTATTTT. Residues: CASSVRDSSDTQYF.

J is TRBJ2-3 and V is TRBV13; D gene uncertain. V gave up 5 bases and J gave up 6 bases, with 18 bases separating them. Looked up from germline, CDR1 is PRHDT and CDR2 is FYEKMQ (reference sequence). There are 15 residues in the CDR3. CDR3 protein: CASSPTQLLKDTQYF. CDR3 DNA: TGTGCCAGCAGCCCCACCCAACTGCTCAAGGATACGCAGTATTTT.

The rearrangement links TRBV5-4 to TRBJ2-1, with 12 bases that match TRBD2. The V and J ends lost 3 bases and 5 bases, in that order; junction bases with no gene match: 12. CDR1 is SGHNT and CDR2 is YYREEE in the germline V gene (reference sequence). This CDR3 spans 18 amino acids. CDR3 amino acids: CASSSRLAGVRLDNEQFF. The CDR3 nucleotides are TGTGCCAGCAGCTCAAGACTAGCGGGAGTTCGTCTGGACAATGAGCAGTTCTTC. Drawing the rest from reference TRBV5-4 and TRBJ2-1, the complete variable domain is ETGVTQSPTHLIKTRGQQVTLRCSSQSGHNTVSWYQQALGQGPQFIFQYYREEENGRGNFPPRFSGLQFPNYSSELNVNALELDDSALYLCASSSRLAGVRLDNEQFFGPGTRLTVL.

The gene calls are TRBV28 and TRBJ2-6, with unresolved D. Germline assignment: CDR1 MDHEN and CDR2 SYDVKM. The CDR3 extends over 16 amino acids. Deletions cut 5 bases from V and 5 bases from J, with 16 bases between. The CDR3 sequence is CASSLQVGSRANVLTF. CDR3 DNA: TGTGCCAGCAGTCTTCAGGTTGGGTCTAGGGCCAACGTCCTGACTTTC.

This chain's CDR3 is CAWSWGTLGVQNIQYF. CDR3 DNA sequence: TGTGCCTGGAGTTGGGGGACATTGGGCGTCCAAAACATTCAGTACTTC. The chain couples TRBV30 to TRBJ2-4, with D possibly matching TRBD1 (6 bases). V was cut by 2 bases and J by 5 bases, with 19 bases left in between. The germline gives CDR1 GTSNPN, CDR2 SVGIG (reference sequence). The CDR3 extends over 16 amino acids.

The J gene is TRBJ1-5, the V gene TRBV5-6, with D perhaps matching TRBD1 (6 bases). V gave up 2 bases and J gave up 6 bases, with 12 bases separating them. There are 14 residues in the CDR3. CDR1 SGHDT and CDR2 YYEEEE come from the germline V gene. The CDR3 region has the DNA TGTGCCAGCAGCTTAGTGGGACAAAGTCAGCCCCAGCATTTT. Translating gives CASSLVGQSQPQHF.

Measured by frequency, this clone is medium-sized. An end of the junction does not agree with germline; a read error may underlie this. The chain has TRBV10-3 and TRBJ2-1, with 11 bases matching TRBD2. The CDR3 loop spans 17 amino acids. Germline V CDR1 and CDR2: ENHRY, SYGVKD. The CDR3 is CAISESLAGGEYSEQFF. The CDR3, as DNA: TGTGCCATCAGTGAGTCGCTAGCGGGGGGAGAGTACAGTGAGCAGTTCTTC.

The rearrangement joins TRBV18 to TRBJ1-3; TRBD1 aligns across 10 bases. The V segment lost 4 bases and the J segment 2 bases; nucleotides outside the gene matches: 5. Germline values: CDR1 KGHSH, CDR2 LQKENI. The CDR3 loop spans 16 amino acids. Here the CDR3 DNA reads TGTGCCAGCTCACAATCAGGACAGGGGGCTGGAAACACCATATATTTT. Its protein product is CASSQSGQGAGNTIYF.